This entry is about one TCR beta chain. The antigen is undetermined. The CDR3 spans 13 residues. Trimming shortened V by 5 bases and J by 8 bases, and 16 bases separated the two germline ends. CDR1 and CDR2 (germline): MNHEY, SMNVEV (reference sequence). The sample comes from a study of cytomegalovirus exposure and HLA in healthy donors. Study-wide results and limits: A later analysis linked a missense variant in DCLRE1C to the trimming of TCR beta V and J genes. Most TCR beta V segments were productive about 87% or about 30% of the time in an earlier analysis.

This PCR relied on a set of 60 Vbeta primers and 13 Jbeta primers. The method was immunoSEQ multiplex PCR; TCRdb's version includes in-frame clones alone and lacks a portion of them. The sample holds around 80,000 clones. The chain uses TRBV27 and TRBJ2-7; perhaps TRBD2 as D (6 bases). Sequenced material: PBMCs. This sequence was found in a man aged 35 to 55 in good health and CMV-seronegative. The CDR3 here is CASSRGTFGQQYF. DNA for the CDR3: TGTGCCAGCAGTCGTGGGACTTTTGGACAGCAGTACTTC.